This T cell receptor beta chain stems from a study of T cell responses to AZD1222 COVID-19 vaccine (dated by TCRdb to the early 2020s). Some background on the complete study: AZD1222 recipients given second doses at about 4 weeks or at about 12 weeks were pooled, since spike-specific TCR depth and breadth were not found to differ between the two schedules. Enrollment into the trials was organized by age into subgroups of 18-55, 56-69 and 70-plus years, and those subgroups contained roughly 160, 29 and 62 TCR-sequenced participants, respectively. TCR sequencing was performed for 233 trial participants, of whom approximately 200 were given two doses of AZD1222 and around 26 were given two doses of MenACWY control vaccine.

Remarks on this clone: No antigen is known for it. No base-level quality is on record; no much larger clone is a single base apart.

The CDR3 regions of human TCRbeta chains were subjected to immunosequencing. The published analysis was carried out like this. TCRs in the repertoires were compared against a reference library of SARS-CoV-2-specific TCRs that had been generated with the MIRA antigen-specificity platform. Breadth meant the fraction of unique TCRs that were SARS-CoV-2-associated, whereas depth meant the fraction of total T cells that were SARS-CoV-2-associated. Each spike-specific TCR was assigned to its reactive spike region and to a CD4 or CD8 class using the MIRA data. Log10-transformed breadth and depth values were compared by one-way ANOVA with Sidak's multiple comparisons tests. TCRdb retrieved this table from immuneACCESS and kept in-frame rearrangements only. Not all clones are present; in checked studies, unresolved V genes account for under half, and no reason is known for the remainder. V and J calls and clone size are copied from that table; D and trimming were computed from the DNA. Here the sample has 130,000 to 150,000 clones; approximately 90% occur a single time. In total, the top ten clones hold under 2% of the sample.

The time point label for this specimen denotes: baseline before first vaccination. Vaccinee samples were obtained from the UK trials COV001 and COV002, which included a single-blind randomized controlled phase 2/3 trial of AZD1222 (ChAdOx1 nCoV-19) in healthy adults. For TCRbeta chain sequencing, PBMC samples from trial participants were taken at day 0 and at day 28 after the second dose. Study-wide findings and limitations: Conclusions about previously exposed vaccinees are limited because only five to seven AZD1222 recipients were SARS-CoV-2 seropositive at baseline. In the small 56-69-year group, the increase in depth fell short of significance, most likely because of low power. The vaccine-associated CD4 TCRs covered the entire spike protein, and the dominant responses fell in regions 160-218 and 743-854. Most participants were white British and females outnumbered males, and the authors suggested that clonal diversity may have been underestimated. After two AZD1222 doses, spike-specific TCR breadth and depth were significantly higher than at day 0 and than in MenACWY recipients. Because no day 14 peak-response samples were available, the repertoires could be characterized only after the peak T cell response. Epitopes outside the regions mutated in the B.1.351 and B.1.1.7 variants were reportedly recognized by nearly half of the unique spike-specific TCRs.

Taken from the germline V gene (reference sequence), the CDR1 and CDR2 loops are SGHNT and YYREEE. The V end loses 4 bases and the J end loses 6 bases, and a stretch of 16 bases separates them. Its CDR3 holds 14 amino acids, cysteine through phenylalanine. CDR3 DNA is the only sequence kept; it has 42 bases, read in frame from the first base. The V gene is TRBV5-4 and the J gene is TRBJ1-1; the D gene is not confidently resolved. This sequence originates from an adult in good health. Material: peripheral blood, obtained on day 0 of AZD1222 vaccination. The CDR3 has the sequence CASSRDRNPPEAFF. In nucleotides, the sequence is TGTGCCAGCAGCCGCGACCGGAACCCACCTGAAGCTTTCTTT.